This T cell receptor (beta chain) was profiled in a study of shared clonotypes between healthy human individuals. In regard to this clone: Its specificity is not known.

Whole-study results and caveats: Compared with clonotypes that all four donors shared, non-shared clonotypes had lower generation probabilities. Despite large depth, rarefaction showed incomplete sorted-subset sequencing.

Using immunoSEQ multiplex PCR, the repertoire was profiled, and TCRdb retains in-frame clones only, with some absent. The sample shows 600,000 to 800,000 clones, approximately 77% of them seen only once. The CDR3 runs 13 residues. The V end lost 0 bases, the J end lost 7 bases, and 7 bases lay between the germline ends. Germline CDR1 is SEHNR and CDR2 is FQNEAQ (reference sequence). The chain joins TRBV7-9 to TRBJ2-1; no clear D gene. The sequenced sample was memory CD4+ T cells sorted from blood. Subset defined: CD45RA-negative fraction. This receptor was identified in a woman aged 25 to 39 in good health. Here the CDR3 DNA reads TGTGCCAGCAGCTTAGCTGGTCAAAATGAGCAGTTCTTC. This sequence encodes CASSLAGQNEQFF.